Each of the 20 T cell receptor beta chains below was sequenced from the same sample in a study of shared clonotypes between healthy human individuals. Clones were sequenced by immunoSEQ multiplex PCR, and TCRdb holds only the in-frame ones, with some missing. The sample carries just over 2,000,000 clones, approximately 94% recorded once. Naive CD8 populations comprised CD45RO-negative cells positively selected for CCR7, excluding terminally differentiated effector memory CD45RA+ cells. The sequenced sample was naive CD8+ T cells sorted from blood. These receptors were obtained from a man aged 18-30 years in good health.

Concerning this clone itself: Different DNA sequences within this sample yield the same CDR3. The V and J genes are TRBV6-5 and TRBJ2-2; weak D call: TRBD1 (5 bases). CDR3 length: 14 residues. V was shortened by 4 bases and J by 2 bases, with 8 bases between the two germline ends. Per the germline V gene, CDR1 is MNHEY and CDR2 is SVGAGI. CDR3 protein: CASSFGQNTGELFF. The CDR3 nucleotides are TGTGCCAGCAGTTTCGGACAAAACACCGGGGAGCTGTTTTTT.

The chain recombines TRBV11-1 with TRBJ1-6; D is uncertain. The CDR3 runs to 13 residues. V lost 5 bases and J 7 bases, leaving 9 bases between the germline ends. Germline CDR1 SGHAT, CDR2 FQDESV (reference sequence). The CDR3 reads CASSDGYNSPLHF. CDR3 coding DNA: TGTGCCAGCAGCGACGGATACAATTCACCCCTCCACTTT.

V gene TRBV9 combines with J gene TRBJ2-7, with D perhaps matching TRBD2 (5 bases). The CDR3 consists of 14 residues. V lost 0 bases, J lost 5 bases, and 12 bases lay in between. Germline loops: CDR1 SGDLS, CDR2 YYNGEE. The CDR3 loop is CASSVELDGNEQYF. The CDR3 DNA sequence: TGTGCCAGCAGCGTAGAGTTAGACGGGAACGAGCAGTACTTC. Supplemented by reference TRBV9 and TRBJ2-7, the full variable domain reads DSGVTQTPKHLITATGQRVTLRCSPRSGDLSVYWYQQSLDQGLQFLIQYYNGEERAKGNILERFSAQQFPDLHSELNLSSLELGDSALYFCASSVELDGNEQYFGPGTRLTVT.

This sequence joins TRBV4-1 and TRBJ2-5; D possibly corresponds to TRBD2 (6 bases). The V end lost 1 base, the J end lost 5 bases, and 11 bases lay between the germline ends. CDR3 length equals 14 residues. Germline V gene sequence: CDR1 MGHRA, CDR2 YSYEKL. CDR3: CASSQGVGGETQYF. The CDR3 nucleotides read TGCGCCAGCAGCCAAGGGGTCGGAGGGGAGACCCAGTACTTC.

This chain joins TRBV9 and TRBJ1-1, with no clear D. V lost 0 bases and J lost 4, with 13 bases in between. The CDR3 spans 15 residues. Germline CDR1 SGDLS, CDR2 YYNGEE. In nucleotides, the CDR3 is TGTGCCAGCAGCGTAGATAGCGGGTGGGGCACTGAAGCTTTCTTT. Translating it yields CASSVDSGWGTEAFF.

The rearrangement joins TRBV12-2 to TRBJ2-7; TRBD1, the D gene given by the table, was not confirmed from the DNA. TRBV12-2 is a recognized pseudogene. The CDR3 has 16 residues. DNA for the CDR3: TGTGCAAGTCGCTTCGACACGGCTCCCCTCTCCTACGAGCAGTACTTC. Translating gives CASRFDTAPLSYEQYF.

This chain connects TRBV6-5 to TRBJ2-5; maybe TRBD2 (5 bases). V lost 0 bases, J lost 5 bases, and 10 bases lay in between. This CDR3 region has 14 residues. In germline, CDR1 is MNHEY, CDR2 SVGAGI. This CDR3 reads CASSYSAGPETQYF. CDR3 nucleotides: TGTGCCAGCAGTTACTCGGCGGGCCCGGAGACCCAGTACTTC.

The chain's CDR3 is CASSLDLAAVYGYTF. The DNA of the CDR3 is TGTGCCAGCAGCTTGGACCTCGCGGCGGTCTATGGCTACACCTTC. J is TRBJ1-2 and V is TRBV5-7, with unresolved D. TRBV5-7 is an ORF, with its function uncertain. This CDR3 is built from 15 residues. V was cut by 0 bases and J by 4 bases, with 13 bases left in between.

The chain employs TRBV7-9 and TRBJ1-2; D gene uncertain. Germline V gives CDR1 SEHNR, CDR2 FQNEAQ (reference sequence). This CDR3 contains 13 residues. V lost 6 bases, J lost 8 bases, and 16 bases lay in between. For the CDR3, the DNA is TGTGCCAGCAGTCCAGAGAGGGTAGGGGGCTACACCTTC. Residues: CASSPERVGGYTF. The whole variable domain, filled in from reference TRBV7-9 and TRBJ1-2, reads DTGVSQNPRHKITKRGQNVTFRCDPISEHNRLYWYRQTLGQGPEFLTYFQNEAQLEKSRLLSDRFSAERPKGSFSTLEIQRTEQGDSAMYLCASSPERVGGYTFGSGTRLTVV.

The chain employs TRBV6-6 and TRBJ2-2; 12 nucleotides line up with TRBD2. V lost 5 bases to trimming and J lost 4 bases; unmatched junction nucleotides: 5. Germline V gives CDR1 MNHNY, CDR2 SVGAGI (reference sequence). CDR3 length: 16 residues. The CDR3 sequence: CASSPLAGGATGELFF. As DNA, the CDR3 is TGTGCCAGCAGTCCACTAGCGGGGGGTGCCACCGGGGAGCTGTTTTTT.

The rearrangement joins TRBV21-1 to TRBJ1-1. TRBV21-1 counts as a pseudogene. The CDR3 consists of 17 residues. CDR3: CASSKALLRLQNTEAFF. CDR3 DNA: TGTGCCAGCAGCAAAGCGCTTTTAAGATTGCAGAACACTGAAGCTTTCTTT.

V is TRBV27 and J is TRBJ1-5; D possibly corresponds to TRBD1 (6 bases). In germline, CDR1 is MNHEY, CDR2 SMNVEV (reference sequence). Between the trimmed V and J ends, which lost 1 base and 4 bases, there was a span of 14 bases. The CDR3 contains 16 residues. This CDR3 reads CASSLLDSSGNQPQHF. CDR3 bases: TGTGCCAGCAGTTTATTGGACAGTTCTGGGAATCAGCCCCAGCATTTT.

The chain links TRBV6-1 to TRBJ1-1; D might be TRBD1 (5 bases). Germline values: CDR1 MNHNS, CDR2 SASEGT. The CDR3 length is 18 residues. The V gene lost 2 bases and the J gene lost 3 bases, with 22 bases spanning the gap. Here the CDR3 reads CASSESHMITGTYTEAFF. The CDR3 nucleotides are TGTGCCAGCAGTGAAAGCCACATGATTACCGGGACCTACACTGAAGCTTTCTTT.

The chain links TRBV4-3 to TRBJ2-5; 9 bases line up with TRBD2. The CDR3 totals 17 residues. V trimming: 3 bases; J trimming: 3 bases; junction bases outside the gene matches: 11. The germline V gene has CDR1 LGHNA and CDR2 YSLEER. The CDR3 bases are TGCGCCAGCAGCCACACAGACTTAGCGGGAGAAGAAGAGACCCAGTACTTC. This sequence encodes CASSHTDLAGEEETQYF.

The chain employs TRBV28 and TRBJ1-1, with D perhaps matching TRBD1 (5 bases). V was pared by 1 base and J by 6 bases, with 15 bases between. The V gene's germline CDR1 is MDHEN and CDR2 SYDVKM. The CDR3 covers 15 residues. In DNA, the CDR3 is TGTGCCAGCAGTTTATTGGAGGGGCCAAGGGCTGAAGCTTTCTTT. It is translated as CASSLLEGPRAEAFF.

V is TRBV11-2 and J is TRBJ2-3; possible D gene TRBD2, 5 bases. CDR1 and CDR2 (germline): SGHAT, FQNNGV. The CDR3 runs 13 residues. Trimming pared 2 bases from V and 8 bases from J, leaving 11 bases between. The CDR3 DNA is TGTGCCAGCAGCTTACCACTAGTCGGTACGCAGTATTTT. Translation: CASSLPLVGTQYF.

V and J are TRBV21-1 and TRBJ1-1. TRBV21-1 is recorded as a pseudogene. This CDR3 comprises 15 residues. The CDR3, as DNA: TGTGCCAGCAGCAAATGCCCGTACCGCTGGGATGAAGCTTTCTTT. It encodes CASSKCPYRWDEAFF.

The rearrangement joins TRBV7-8 to TRBJ2-7; 11 positions match TRBD1. There are 15 residues in the CDR3. Germline lookup yields CDR1 SGHVS and CDR2 FQNEAQ. V trimming: 5 bases; J trimming: 3 bases; junction bases outside the gene matches: 6. CDR3: CASSGDRGTRYEQYF. The DNA of the CDR3 is TGTGCCAGCAGCGGGGACAGGGGGACTCGCTACGAGCAGTACTTC.

This rearrangement joins TRBV5-4 to TRBJ2-3; D is uncertain. Germline CDR1 reads SGHNT; CDR2 reads YYREEE (reference sequence). The CDR3 length is 13 residues. The V and J ends lost 6 bases and 3 bases respectively, with 11 bases between them. The CDR3 loop reads CASTLGPTDTQYF. In nucleotides, the CDR3 is TGTGCCAGCACTCTGGGTCCGACAGATACGCAGTATTTT.

The chain links TRBV7-9 to TRBJ2-7, with 8 positions matching TRBD2. The CDR3 runs 16 residues. Germline V lookup: CDR1 SEHNR, CDR2 FQNEAQ (reference sequence). Trimming at V came to 1 base and at J to 3 bases, leaving 8 bases not matched to a gene. The CDR3 here is CASSLEVGLADYEQYF. CDR3 bases: TGTGCCAGCAGCTTAGAGGTTGGACTAGCAGACTACGAGCAGTACTTC.